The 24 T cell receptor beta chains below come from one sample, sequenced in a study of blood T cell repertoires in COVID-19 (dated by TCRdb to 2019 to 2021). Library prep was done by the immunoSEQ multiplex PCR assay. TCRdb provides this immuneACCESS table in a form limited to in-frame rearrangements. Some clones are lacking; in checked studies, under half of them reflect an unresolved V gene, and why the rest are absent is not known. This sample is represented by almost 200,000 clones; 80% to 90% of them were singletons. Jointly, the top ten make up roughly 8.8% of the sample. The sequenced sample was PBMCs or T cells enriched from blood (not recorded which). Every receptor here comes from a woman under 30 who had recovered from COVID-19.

CDR3 nucleotides: TGTGCCAGCAGCTTAAGTGCGGGGGGCCGCTACGAGCAGTACTTC. Translation: CASSLSAGGRYEQYF. The rearrangement links TRBV7-8 to TRBJ2-7, with TRBD2 matching over 8 bases. Germline V gives CDR1 SGHVS, CDR2 FQNEAQ. The CDR3 has 15 residues. V was pared by 2 bases and J by 3 bases, with 6 bases of the junction left unmatched.

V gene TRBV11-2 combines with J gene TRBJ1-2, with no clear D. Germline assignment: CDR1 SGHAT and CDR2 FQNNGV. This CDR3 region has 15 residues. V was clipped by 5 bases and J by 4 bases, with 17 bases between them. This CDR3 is CASSPVRFPVYGYTF. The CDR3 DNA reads TGTGCCAGCAGCCCCGTGAGGTTTCCAGTCTATGGCTACACCTTC.

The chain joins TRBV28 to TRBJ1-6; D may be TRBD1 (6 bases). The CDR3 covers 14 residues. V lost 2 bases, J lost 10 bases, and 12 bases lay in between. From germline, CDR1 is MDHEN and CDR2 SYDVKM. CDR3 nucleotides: TGTGCCAGCAGTTTAACGGGGGGCGGATCACCCCTCCACTTT. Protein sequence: CASSLTGGGSPLHF.

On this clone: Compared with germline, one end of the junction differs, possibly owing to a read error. The CDR3 protein is CASSPERKPLGGF. The CDR3 nucleotides read TGTGCCAGCAGCCCCGAACGGAAGCCGCTGGGGGGCTTC. The chain links TRBV12-3 or TRBV12-4 to TRBJ1-2, with D tentatively TRBD1 (5 bases). The CDR3 is made up of 13 amino acids.

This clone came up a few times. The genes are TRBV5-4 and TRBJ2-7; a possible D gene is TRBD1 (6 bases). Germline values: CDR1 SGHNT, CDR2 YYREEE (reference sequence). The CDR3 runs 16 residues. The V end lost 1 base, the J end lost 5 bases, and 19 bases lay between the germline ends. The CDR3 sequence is CASSLSQLDGGHEQYF. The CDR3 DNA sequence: TGTGCCAGCAGCTTGAGTCAGCTTGATGGGGGCCACGAGCAGTACTTC.

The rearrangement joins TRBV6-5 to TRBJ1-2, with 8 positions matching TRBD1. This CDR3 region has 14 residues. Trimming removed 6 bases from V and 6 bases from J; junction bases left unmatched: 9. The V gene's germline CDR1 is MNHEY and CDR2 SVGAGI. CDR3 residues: CASRTAGGPHGYTF. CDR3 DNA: TGTGCCAGCAGAACGGCAGGGGGCCCTCATGGCTACACCTTC.

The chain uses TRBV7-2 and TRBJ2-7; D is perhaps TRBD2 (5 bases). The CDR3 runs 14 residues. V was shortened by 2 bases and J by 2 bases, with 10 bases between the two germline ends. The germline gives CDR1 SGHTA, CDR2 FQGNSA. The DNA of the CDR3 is TGTGCCAGCAGCTTAATGCGGGTGGCCTACGAGCAGTACTTC. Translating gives CASSLMRVAYEQYF.

The CDR3 DNA sequence: TGTGCCAGCAGCAAAAGGACAGGGGGCGCGGTATTTCCCATTTTCGAGCAGTTCTTC. Translating gives CASSKRTGGAVFPIFEQFF. The chain couples TRBV21-1 to TRBJ2-1; the table's D call of TRBD1 was not tested on the DNA. TRBV21-1 is marked as a pseudogene. This CDR3 comprises 19 residues.

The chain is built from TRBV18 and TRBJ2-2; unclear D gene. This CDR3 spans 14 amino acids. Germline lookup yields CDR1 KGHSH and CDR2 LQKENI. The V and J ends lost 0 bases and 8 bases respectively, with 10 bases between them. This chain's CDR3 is CASSPPSRSGELFF. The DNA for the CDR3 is TGTGCCAGCTCACCACCGTCCAGATCTGGGGAGCTGTTTTTT. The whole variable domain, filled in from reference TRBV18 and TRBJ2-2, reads NAGVMQNPRHLVRRRGQEARLRCSPMKGHSHVYWYRQLPEEGLKFMVYLQKENIIDESGMPKERFSAEFPKEGPSILRIQQVVRGDSAAYFCASSPPSRSGELFFGEGSRLTVL.

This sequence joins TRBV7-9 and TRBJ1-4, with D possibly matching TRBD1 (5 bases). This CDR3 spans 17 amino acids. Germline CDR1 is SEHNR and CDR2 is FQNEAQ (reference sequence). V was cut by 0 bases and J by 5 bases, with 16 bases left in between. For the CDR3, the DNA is TGTGCCAGCAGCTTAGCTGGTCAGGGCAGTGTGAATGAAAAACTGTTTTTT. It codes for CASSLAGQGSVNEKLFF.

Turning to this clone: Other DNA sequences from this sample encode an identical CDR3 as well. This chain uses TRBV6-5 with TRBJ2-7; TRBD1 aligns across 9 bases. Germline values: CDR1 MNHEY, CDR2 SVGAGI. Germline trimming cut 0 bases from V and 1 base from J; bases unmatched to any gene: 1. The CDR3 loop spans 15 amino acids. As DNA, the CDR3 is TGTGCCAGCAGTTACTCCGGGACAGGGTCCTACGAGCAGTACTTC. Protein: CASSYSGTGSYEQYF.

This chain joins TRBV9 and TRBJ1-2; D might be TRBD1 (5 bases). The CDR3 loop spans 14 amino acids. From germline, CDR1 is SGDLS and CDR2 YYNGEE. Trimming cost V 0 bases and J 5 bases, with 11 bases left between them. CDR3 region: CASSVDDREYGYTF. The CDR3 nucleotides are TGTGCCAGCAGCGTAGACGACAGAGAATATGGCTACACCTTC.

CDR3 region: CASSLRSGNSNQPQHF. CDR3 nucleotide sequence: TGTGCCAGCAGCCTAAGATCAGGAAATAGCAATCAGCCCCAGCATTTT. This chain connects TRBV3-1 (or the pseudogene TRBV3-2) to TRBJ1-5; D unresolved. Germline assignment: CDR1 LGHDT and CDR2 YNNKEL (reference sequence). V lost 4 bases, J lost 0 bases, and 13 bases lay in between. The CDR3 extends over 16 amino acids.

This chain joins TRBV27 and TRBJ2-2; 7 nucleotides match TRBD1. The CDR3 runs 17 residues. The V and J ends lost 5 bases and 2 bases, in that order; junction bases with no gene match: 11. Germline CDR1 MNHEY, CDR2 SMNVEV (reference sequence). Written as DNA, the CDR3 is TGTGCCAGCAGTCAAAGGATGACAGGGACAAACACCGGGGAGCTGTTTTTT. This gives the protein CASSQRMTGTNTGELFF.

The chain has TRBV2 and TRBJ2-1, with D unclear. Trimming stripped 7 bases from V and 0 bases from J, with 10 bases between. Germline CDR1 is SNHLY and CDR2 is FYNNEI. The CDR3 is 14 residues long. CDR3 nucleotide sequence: TGTGCCAGCAACGCGAGGAGCTCCTACAATGAGCAGTTCTTC. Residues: CASNARSSYNEQFF.

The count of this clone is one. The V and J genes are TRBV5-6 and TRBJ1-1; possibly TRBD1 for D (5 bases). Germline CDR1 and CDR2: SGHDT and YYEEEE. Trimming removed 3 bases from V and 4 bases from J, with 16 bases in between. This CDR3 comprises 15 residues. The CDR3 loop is CASSSRQSRGTEAFF. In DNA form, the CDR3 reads TGTGCCAGCAGCTCCCGACAGAGCCGAGGCACTGAAGCTTTCTTT.

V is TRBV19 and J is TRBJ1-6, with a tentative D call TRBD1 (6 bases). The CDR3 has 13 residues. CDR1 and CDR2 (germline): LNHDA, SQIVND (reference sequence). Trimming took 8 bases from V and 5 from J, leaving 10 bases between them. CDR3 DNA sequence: TGTGCCAGTTGCCGGGACAATAATTCACCCCTCCACTTT. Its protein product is CASCRDNNSPLHF.

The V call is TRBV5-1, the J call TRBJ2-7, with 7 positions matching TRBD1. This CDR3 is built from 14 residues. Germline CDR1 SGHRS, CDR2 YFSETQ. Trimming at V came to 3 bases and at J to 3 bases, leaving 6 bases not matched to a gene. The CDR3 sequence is CASSSKGAGYEQYF. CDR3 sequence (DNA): TGCGCCAGCAGCTCTAAGGGGGCCGGCTACGAGCAGTACTTC.

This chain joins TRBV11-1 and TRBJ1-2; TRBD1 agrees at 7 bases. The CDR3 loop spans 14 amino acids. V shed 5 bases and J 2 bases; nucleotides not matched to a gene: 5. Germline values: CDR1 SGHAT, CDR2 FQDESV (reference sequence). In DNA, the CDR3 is TGTGCCAGCAGCGTAGACAGGGTCAACTATGGCTACACCTTC. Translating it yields CASSVDRVNYGYTF.

CDR3 sequence: CASSLEGAEKLFF. The CDR3 nucleotides read TGTGCCAGCAGCTTAGAAGGGGCTGAAAAACTGTTTTTT. The chain combines TRBV7-9 with TRBJ1-4; a possible D gene is TRBD1 (5 bases). The length of the CDR3 is 13 residues. V was shortened by 1 base and J by 7 bases, with 7 bases between the two germline ends. CDR1 and CDR2 from the germline V gene are SEHNR and FQNEAQ (reference sequence).

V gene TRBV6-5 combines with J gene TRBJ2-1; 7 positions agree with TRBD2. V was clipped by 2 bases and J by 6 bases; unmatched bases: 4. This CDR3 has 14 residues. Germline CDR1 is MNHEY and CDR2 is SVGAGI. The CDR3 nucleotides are TGTGCCAGCAGTTACAGGCGGGGGAGCAATGAGCAGTTCTTC. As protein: CASSYRRGSNEQFF.

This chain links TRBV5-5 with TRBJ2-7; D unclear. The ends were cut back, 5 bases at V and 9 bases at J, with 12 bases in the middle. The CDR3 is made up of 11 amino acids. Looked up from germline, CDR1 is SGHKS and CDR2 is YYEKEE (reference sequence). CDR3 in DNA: TGTGCCAGCAGTCACATGGGCCCGCAGTACTTC. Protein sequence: CASSHMGPQYF.

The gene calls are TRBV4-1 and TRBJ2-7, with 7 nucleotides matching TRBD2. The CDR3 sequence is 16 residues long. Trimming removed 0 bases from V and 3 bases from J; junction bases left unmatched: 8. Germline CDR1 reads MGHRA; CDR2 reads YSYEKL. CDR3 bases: TGCGCCAGCAGCCAAGAATGGGGGGGGATCTTCTACGAGCAGTACTTC. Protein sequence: CASSQEWGGIFYEQYF.

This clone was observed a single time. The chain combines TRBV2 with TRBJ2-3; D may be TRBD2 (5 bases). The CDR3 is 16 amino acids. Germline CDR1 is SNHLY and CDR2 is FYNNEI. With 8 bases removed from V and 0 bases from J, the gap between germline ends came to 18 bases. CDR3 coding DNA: TGTGCCAGCCTACTAGTCGAGTGGGGAAGCACAGATACGCAGTATTTT. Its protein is CASLLVEWGSTDTQYF. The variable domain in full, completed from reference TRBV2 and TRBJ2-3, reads EPEVTQTPSHQVTQMGQEVILRCVPISNHLYFYWYRQILGQKVEFLVSFYNNEISEKSEIFDDQFSVERPDGSNFTLKIRSTKLEDSAMYFCASLLVEWGSTDTQYFGPGTRLTVL.